This record concerns one T cell receptor beta chain sequence. Measured with immunoSEQ multiplex PCR; TCRdb has only the in-frame clones, and not every one. The profile shows approximately 120,000 clones, about 91% of them singletons. The entry originates in a study of siplizumab effects on memory and regulatory T cells. Per the germline V gene, CDR1 is SEHNR and CDR2 is FQNEAQ (reference sequence). The CDR3 spans 15 residues. V was clipped by 1 base and J by 0 bases, with 6 bases between them. This clonotype was sampled from a human donor in good health. The sequenced material came from Tregs sorted from blood. The chain employs TRBV7-9 and TRBJ2-2; D uncertain. CDR3 nucleotides: TGTGCCAGCAGCTTAGTATGGGCGAACACCGGGGAGCTGTTTTTT. It codes for CASSLVWANTGELFF. Complete variable domain (other parts from reference TRBV7-9 and TRBJ2-2): DTGVSQNPRHKITKRGQNVTFRCDPISEHNRLYWYRQTLGQGPEFLTYFQNEAQLEKSRLLSDRFSAERPKGSFSTLEIQRTEQGDSAMYLCASSLVWANTGELFFGEGSRLTVL.